Following are 22 T cell receptor beta chains from one sample sequenced in a study of blood T cell repertoires in COVID-19. TCRdb's copy holds only in-frame clones and misses some; the assay was immunoSEQ multiplex PCR. The profile shows 180,000 or so clones, 81% of them singletons. Input material: peripheral blood. These receptors all stem from a woman in her forties with COVID-19, enrolled during active disease.

The chain recombines TRBV3-1 (or the pseudogene TRBV3-2) with TRBJ2-1; D unresolved. Germline CDR1 reads LGHDT; CDR2 reads YNNKEL (reference sequence). CDR3 length: 14 residues. V was cut by 3 bases and J by 7 bases, with 13 bases left in between. CDR3 sequence (DNA): TGTGCCAGCAGCCACCACCCCACCGGGAATGAGCAGTTCTTC. As protein: CASSHHPTGNEQFF.

The CDR3: CASSLGPSNSNEKLFF. The CDR3 coding sequence is TGCGCCAGCAGCTTGGGTCCTTCTAACAGTAATGAAAAACTGTTTTTT. J is TRBJ1-4 and V is TRBV5-1; the D is unclear. Germline V gives CDR1 SGHRS, CDR2 YFSETQ. This CDR3 spans 16 amino acids. Trimming pared 0 bases from V and 4 bases from J, leaving 13 bases between.

The chain recombines TRBV27 with TRBJ2-1, with TRBD2 matching 12 bases. Losses at the gene ends were 5 bases for V and 9 bases for J; bases not matched to a gene: 8. Germline V gene sequence: CDR1 MNHEY, CDR2 SMNVEV (reference sequence). This CDR3 is 15 amino acids long. CDR3 nucleotide sequence: TGTGCCAGCAGTCCGACTAGCGGGAGTTTGTTTGAGCAGTTCTTC. Amino acids: CASSPTSGSLFEQFF.

This chain links TRBV5-1 with TRBJ2-2; 7 bases are a match to TRBD2. CDR1 is SGHRS and CDR2 is YFSETQ in the germline V gene. The CDR3 is 16 amino acids. V trimming: 5 bases; J trimming: 0 bases; junction bases outside the gene matches: 7. CDR3 sequence reads: CASSLIGGSNTGELFF. DNA of the CDR3: TGCGCCAGCAGTTTGATCGGGGGGTCGAACACCGGGGAGCTGTTTTTT.

The chain employs TRBV21-1 and TRBJ2-2; the table's D call, TRBD2, was not checked against the DNA. TRBV21-1 is annotated as a pseudogene. The CDR3 has 16 residues. The CDR3 region is CASSKGGGPETGELFF. As DNA, the CDR3 is TGTGCCAGCAGCAAAGGGGGAGGGCCGGAAACCGGGGAGCTGTTTTTT.

This clone was observed once. V and J are TRBV10-3 and TRBJ2-3; no firm D call. Germline V CDR1 and CDR2: ENHRY, SYGVKD. This CDR3 has 9 residues. V was cut by 8 bases and J by 6 bases, with 3 bases left in between. The CDR3 loop is CAIGDTQYF. The DNA for the CDR3 is TGTGCCATCGGCGATACGCAGTATTTT.

V is TRBV10-1 and J is TRBJ1-2; D may be TRBD1 (6 bases). The CDR3 spans 13 residues. V gave up 3 bases and J gave up 6 bases, with 11 bases separating them. CDR1 is WNHNN, CDR2 SYGVQD, per germline (reference sequence). In nucleotides, the CDR3 is TGCGCCAGCAGTGAAAGGGGGGGCGATGGCTACACCTTC. This codes for CASSERGGDGYTF.

The chain carries TRBV5-1 and TRBJ2-3, with 10 bases fitting TRBD2. With V trimmed by 4 bases and J by 0 bases, 8 bases remained unmatched. The CDR3 has 17 amino acids. Per germline, CDR1 SGHRS and CDR2 YFSETQ. The CDR3: CASSSGLAETSTDTQYF. The CDR3 DNA follows: TGCGCCAGCAGCAGTGGACTAGCGGAAACTAGCACAGATACGCAGTATTTT.

This rearrangement joins TRBV6-2 or TRBV6-3 to TRBJ1-5, with D maybe TRBD1 (5 bases). The CDR3 totals 15 residues. Germline lookup yields CDR1 MNHEY and CDR2 SVGEGT. Trimming removed 5 bases from V and 1 base from J, with 12 bases in between. The CDR3 nucleotides are TGTGCCAGCAGTCAGGGCCATGGGAGCAATCAGCCCCAGCATTTT. Its translation: CASSQGHGSNQPQHF.

The rearrangement links TRBV20-1 to TRBJ1-2, with 8 bases fitting TRBD1. The V and J ends lost 3 bases and 4 bases, in that order; junction bases with no gene match: 4. The CDR3 runs to 13 residues. Germline V gene data show CDR1 as DFQATT and CDR2 as SNEGSKA (reference sequence). CDR3 residues: CSASGQGGYGYTF. As DNA, the CDR3 is TGCAGTGCTAGTGGACAGGGCGGCTATGGCTACACCTTC.

This clone was seen just once. The chain links TRBV19 to TRBJ2-3; 8 nucleotides agree with TRBD1. The CDR3 spans 14 residues. Germline assignment: CDR1 LNHDA and CDR2 SQIVND (reference sequence). V was clipped by 4 bases and J by 5 bases; unmatched bases: 5. This CDR3 reads CASSSRGLGDTQYF. The CDR3, as DNA: TGTGCCAGTAGTAGCAGGGGGCTGGGAGATACGCAGTATTTT.

The J gene is TRBJ2-1, the V gene TRBV11-3; 9 bases align to TRBD1. The germline gives CDR1 SGHNT, CDR2 YENEEA. The CDR3 sequence is 16 residues long. With 5 bases clipped from V and 7 bases from J, the junction kept 12 bases outside the gene matches. The CDR3 nucleotides read TGTGCCAGCAGCCCCACAGGGGGCGCGAAGGCGAATGAGCAGTTCTTC. Protein sequence: CASSPTGGAKANEQFF.

The genes are TRBV30 and TRBJ1-2; the match to TRBD1 covers 9 bases. Germline assignment: CDR1 GTSNPN and CDR2 SVGIG (reference sequence). V gave up 2 bases and J gave up 2 bases; unmatched junction bases: 6. The CDR3 has 15 amino acids. The CDR3 loop is CAWSPGTGWNYGYTF. The CDR3 nucleotides are TGTGCCTGGAGTCCCGGGACAGGGTGGAACTATGGCTACACCTTC.

The chain joins TRBV2 to TRBJ1-1; the D is unclear. Germline V lookup: CDR1 SNHLY, CDR2 FYNNEI. V gave up 2 bases and J gave up 0 bases, with 4 bases separating them. This CDR3 comprises 13 residues. The CDR3 here is CASSEIMNTEAFF. In DNA, the CDR3 is TGTGCCAGCAGTGAAATTATGAACACTGAAGCTTTCTTT.

The chain combines TRBV3-1 (or the pseudogene TRBV3-2) with TRBJ2-5; TRBD1 agrees at 7 bases. V lost 4 bases, J lost 4 bases, and 6 bases stayed unmatched. The CDR3 extends over 14 amino acids. Germline V gives CDR1 LGHDT, CDR2 YNNKEL (reference sequence). The CDR3: CASSRLGQRETQYF. CDR3 sequence (DNA): TGTGCCAGCAGCCGATTGGGACAGCGAGAGACCCAGTACTTC.

The genes are TRBV5-4 and TRBJ2-7; 9 bases match TRBD2. J lost 4 bases, V lost 4 bases, and 12 bases had no gene match. This CDR3 is built from 16 residues. CDR1 and CDR2 (germline): SGHNT, YYREEE (reference sequence). CDR3 DNA: TGTGCCAGCAGCCCCGGGGTAGCGGGAGTTAAATACGAGCAGTACTTC. It is translated as CASSPGVAGVKYEQYF.

Of note for this clone: The same CDR3 arises from other DNA sequences in this sample as well. V and J are TRBV11-2 and TRBJ2-1; D is unresolved. The CDR3 contains 13 residues. Germline V lookup: CDR1 SGHAT, CDR2 FQNNGV. Deletions cut 1 base from V and 4 bases from J, with 5 bases between. This chain's CDR3 is CASSLGHYNEQFF. CDR3 DNA: TGTGCCAGCAGCTTAGGACATTACAATGAGCAGTTCTTC.

The chain carries TRBV5-1 and TRBJ1-1, with TRBD1 matching over 10 bases. The CDR3 totals 15 residues. Germline-derived CDR1 and CDR2 are SGHRS and YFSETQ. Trimming took 2 bases from V and 6 from J; bases not matched to a gene: 7. CDR3 DNA: TGCGCCAGCAGCTTACCGACAGGGGGCGTCCCTGAAGCTTTCTTT. Translated, it gives CASSLPTGGVPEAFF.

The rearrangement uses TRBV28 and TRBJ1-1, with D possibly matching TRBD1 (6 bases). The CDR3 runs to 12 residues. The V and J ends lost 7 bases and 9 bases respectively, with 15 bases between them. Germline CDR1 and CDR2: MDHEN and SYDVKM. The CDR3 DNA reads as TGTGCCAGCACCCTAGGAAGGGGGAAAGCTTTCTTT. It encodes CASTLGRGKAFF.

This clone came up many times. The rearrangement uses TRBV24-1 and TRBJ2-1, with TRBD2 matching over 8 bases. V trimming: 7 bases; J trimming: 7 bases; junction bases outside the gene matches: 5. Germline CDR1 is KGHDR and CDR2 is SFDVKD. The CDR3 sequence is 13 residues long. This CDR3 is CATRAGGRNEQFF. The CDR3 nucleotides read TGTGCCACCAGGGCGGGAGGAAGGAATGAGCAGTTCTTC.

The chain couples TRBV28 to TRBJ2-7; D unresolved. The CDR3 is 13 residues long. V lost 9 bases and J 2 bases, leaving 14 bases between the germline ends. Germline V gives CDR1 MDHEN, CDR2 SYDVKM. For the CDR3, the DNA is TGTGCCAGTCTCGGTCGGGTCGCCTACGAGCAGTACTTC. Amino acid sequence: CASLGRVAYEQYF.

This clone was detected only a few times. V gene TRBV30 combines with J gene TRBJ2-3; D possibly corresponds to TRBD2 (5 bases). Trimming stripped 0 bases from V and 4 bases from J, with 8 bases between. Germline V gene sequence: CDR1 GTSNPN, CDR2 SVGIG (reference sequence). The CDR3 is made up of 13 amino acids. CDR3 loop: CAWSVGSADTQYF. CDR3 nucleotides: TGTGCCTGGAGTGTAGGTAGCGCAGATACGCAGTATTTT. The entire variable domain, with the rest obtained from reference TRBV30 and TRBJ2-3, is as follows: SQTIHQWPATLVQPVGSPLSLECTVEGTSNPNLYWYRQAAGRGLQLLFYSVGIGQISSEVPQNLSASRPQDRQFILSSKKLLLSDSGFYLCAWSVGSADTQYFGPGTRLTVL.